These 6 T cell receptor beta chains originate from one sample sequenced in a study of blood T cell repertoires in COVID-19. Measured with immunoSEQ multiplex PCR; TCRdb has only the in-frame clones, and not every one. The sample shows more than 250,000 clones, approximately 86% of them seen only once. Sequences were obtained from PBMCs or T cells enriched from blood (not recorded which). These receptors all stem from a woman between 18 and 29 years old who had recovered from COVID-19.

This clone was counted only a few times. CDR3 loop: CASSPGLKAGVPEQYF. The CDR3 coding sequence is TGTGCCAGCAGCCCAGGCCTGAAAGCGGGAGTTCCCGAGCAGTACTTC. This chain links TRBV9 with TRBJ2-7; TRBD2 matches 8 bases. The CDR3 length is 16 residues. V was pared by 4 bases and J by 6 bases, with 15 bases of the junction left unmatched. Germline V gene lookup returns CDR1 SGDLS and CDR2 YYNGEE.

The chain recombines TRBV28 with TRBJ2-5; 10 bases align to TRBD1. Germline V gene sequence: CDR1 MDHEN, CDR2 SYDVKM. This CDR3 comprises 13 residues. Trimming cost V 8 bases and J 5 bases; bases outside gene matches: 5. The CDR3 here is CASGTGVFETQYF. The CDR3 DNA reads as TGTGCCAGCGGGACAGGGGTCTTTGAGACCCAGTACTTC.

The chain employs TRBV7-9 and TRBJ2-1; TRBD1 matches 7 bases. The ends lost 5 bases at V and 0 bases at J; junction bases unmatched: 13. The CDR3 is 18 amino acids. Germline V CDR1 and CDR2: SEHNR, FQNEAQ (reference sequence). The CDR3 sequence: CASSPWTGTSSSYNEQFF. CDR3 bases: TGTGCCAGCAGCCCCTGGACAGGAACTTCCAGCTCCTACAATGAGCAGTTCTTC.

The V and J genes are TRBV30 and TRBJ2-3; D remains unclear. Trimming removed 4 bases at V and 2 bases at J, with 7 bases between. The V gene's germline CDR1 is GTSNPN and CDR2 SVGIG (reference sequence). The CDR3 has 12 residues. The CDR3 sequence is CAWTRYTDTQYF. As DNA, the CDR3 is TGTGCCTGGACGCGGTACACAGATACGCAGTATTTT.

This chain uses TRBV28 with TRBJ1-5; 7 bases are shared with TRBD1. The germline CDR1 and CDR2 sequences are MDHEN and SYDVKM. The CDR3 extends over 14 amino acids. V dropped 6 bases and J dropped 7; count of bases not matched to a gene: 9. The DNA for the CDR3 is TGTGCCAGCAGCGGGAGACAGGGTGACCAGCCCCAGCATTTT. It codes for CASSGRQGDQPQHF. Looking up the rest from reference TRBV28 and TRBJ1-5 gives the full variable domain: DVKVTQSSRYLVKRTGEKVFLECVQDMDHENMFWYRQDPGLGLRLIYFSYDVKMKEKGDIPEGYSVSREKKERFSLILESASTNQTSMYLCASSGRQGDQPQHFGDGTRLSIL.

The chain joins TRBV11-3 to TRBJ2-4; 9 bases line up with TRBD1. Trimming removed 1 base from V and 5 bases from J; junction bases left unmatched: 6. From germline, CDR1 is SGHNT and CDR2 YENEEA. The CDR3 extends over 16 amino acids. The CDR3: CASSLVGTGTENIQYF. CDR3 bases: TGTGCCAGCAGCTTAGTAGGGACAGGGACGGAAAACATTCAGTACTTC. Full variable domain (outside the CDR3, taken from reference TRBV11-3 and TRBJ2-4): EAGVVQSPRYKIIEKKQPVAFWCNPISGHNTLYWYLQNLGQGPELLIRYENEEAVDDSQLPKDRFSAERLKGVDSTLKIQPAELGDSAVYLCASSLVGTGTENIQYFGAGTRLSVL.